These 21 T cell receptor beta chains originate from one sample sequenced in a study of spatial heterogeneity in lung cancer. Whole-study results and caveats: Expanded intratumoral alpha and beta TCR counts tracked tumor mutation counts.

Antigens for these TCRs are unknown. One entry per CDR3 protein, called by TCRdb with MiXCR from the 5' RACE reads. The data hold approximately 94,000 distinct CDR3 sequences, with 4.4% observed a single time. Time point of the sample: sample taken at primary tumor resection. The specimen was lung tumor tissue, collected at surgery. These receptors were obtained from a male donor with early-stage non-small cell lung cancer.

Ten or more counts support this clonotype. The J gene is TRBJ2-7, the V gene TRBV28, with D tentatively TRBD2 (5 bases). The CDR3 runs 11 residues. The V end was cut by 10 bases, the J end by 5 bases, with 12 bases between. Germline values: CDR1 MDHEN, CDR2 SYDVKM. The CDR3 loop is CATDYAHEQYF. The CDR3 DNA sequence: TGTGCCACCGACTACGCCCACGAGCAGTACTTC.

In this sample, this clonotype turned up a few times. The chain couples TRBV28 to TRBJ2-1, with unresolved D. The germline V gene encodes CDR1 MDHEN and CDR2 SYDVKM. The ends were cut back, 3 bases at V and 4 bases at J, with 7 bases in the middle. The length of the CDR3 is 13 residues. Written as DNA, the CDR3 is TGTGCCAGCAGTTTCGGACCATACAATGAGCAGTTCTTC. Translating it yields CASSFGPYNEQFF.

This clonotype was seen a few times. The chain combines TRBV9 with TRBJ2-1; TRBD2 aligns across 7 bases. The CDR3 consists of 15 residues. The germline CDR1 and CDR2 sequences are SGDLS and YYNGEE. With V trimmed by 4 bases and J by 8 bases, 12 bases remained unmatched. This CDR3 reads CASSPEAGRWDEQFF. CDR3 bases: TGTGCCAGCAGCCCAGAAGCGGGACGGTGGGATGAGCAGTTCTTC. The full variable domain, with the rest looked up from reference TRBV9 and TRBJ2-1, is DSGVTQTPKHLITATGQRVTLRCSPRSGDLSVYWYQQSLDQGLQFLIQYYNGEERAKGNILERFSAQQFPDLHSELNLSSLELGDSALYFCASSPEAGRWDEQFFGPGTRLTVL.

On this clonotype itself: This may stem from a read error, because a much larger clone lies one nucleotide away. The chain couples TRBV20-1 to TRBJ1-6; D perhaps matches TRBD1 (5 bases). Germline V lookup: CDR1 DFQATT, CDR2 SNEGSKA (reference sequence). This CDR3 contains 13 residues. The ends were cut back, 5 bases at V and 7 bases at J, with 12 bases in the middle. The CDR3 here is CSAVGTANSPLHF. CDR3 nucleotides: TGCAGTGCTGTCGGGACGGCGAATTCACCCCTCCACTTT.

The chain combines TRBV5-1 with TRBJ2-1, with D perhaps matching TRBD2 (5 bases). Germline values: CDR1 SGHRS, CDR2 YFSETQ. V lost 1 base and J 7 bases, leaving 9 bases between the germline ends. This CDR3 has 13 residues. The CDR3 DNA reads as TGCGCCAGCAGCTTGTTTGGGAGTAATGAGCAGTTCTTC. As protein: CASSLFGSNEQFF.

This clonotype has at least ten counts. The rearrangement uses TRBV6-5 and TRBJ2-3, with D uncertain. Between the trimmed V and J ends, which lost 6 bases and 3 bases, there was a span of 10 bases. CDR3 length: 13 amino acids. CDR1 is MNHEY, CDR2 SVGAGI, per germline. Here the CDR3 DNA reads TGTGCCAGCAGAGGCGGCAGTACAGATACGCAGTATTTT. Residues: CASRGGSTDTQYF.

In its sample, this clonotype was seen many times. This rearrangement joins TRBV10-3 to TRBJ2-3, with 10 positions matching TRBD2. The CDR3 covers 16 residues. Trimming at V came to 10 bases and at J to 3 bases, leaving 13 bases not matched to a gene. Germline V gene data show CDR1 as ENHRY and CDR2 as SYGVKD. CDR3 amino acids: CATLSQTSGTTDTQYF. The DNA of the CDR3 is TGTGCCACGCTTTCCCAAACTAGCGGGACGACAGATACGCAGTATTTT.

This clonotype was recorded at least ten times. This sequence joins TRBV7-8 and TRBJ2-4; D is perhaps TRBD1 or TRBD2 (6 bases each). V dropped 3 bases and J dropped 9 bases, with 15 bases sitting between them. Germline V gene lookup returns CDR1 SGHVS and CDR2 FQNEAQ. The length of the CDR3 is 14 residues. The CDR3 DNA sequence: TGTGCCAGCAGCTTTGAGTGGGGGGCGTCCATTCAGTACTTC. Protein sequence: CASSFEWGASIQYF. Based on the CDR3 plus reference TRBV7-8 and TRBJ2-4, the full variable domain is GAGVSQSPRYKVAKRGQDVALRCDPISGHVSLFWYQQALGQGPEFLTYFQNEAQLDKSGLPSDRFFAERPEGSVSTLKIQRTQQEDSAVYLCASSFEWGASIQYFGAGTRLSVL.

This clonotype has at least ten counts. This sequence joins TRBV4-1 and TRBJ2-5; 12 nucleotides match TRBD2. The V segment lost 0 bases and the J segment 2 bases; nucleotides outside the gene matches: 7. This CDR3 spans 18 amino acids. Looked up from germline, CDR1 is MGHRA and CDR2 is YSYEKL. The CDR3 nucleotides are TGCGCCAGCAGCCAAGAGGGACTAGCGGGCGCACGGCAAGAGACCCAGTACTTC. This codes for CASSQEGLAGARQETQYF.

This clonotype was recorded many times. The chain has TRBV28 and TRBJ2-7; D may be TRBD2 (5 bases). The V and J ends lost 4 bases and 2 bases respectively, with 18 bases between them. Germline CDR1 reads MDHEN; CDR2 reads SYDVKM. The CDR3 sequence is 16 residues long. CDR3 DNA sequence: TGTGCCAGCAGTTCCCCCCCTAGCCAACTAACCTACGAGCAGTACTTC. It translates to CASSSPPSQLTYEQYF.

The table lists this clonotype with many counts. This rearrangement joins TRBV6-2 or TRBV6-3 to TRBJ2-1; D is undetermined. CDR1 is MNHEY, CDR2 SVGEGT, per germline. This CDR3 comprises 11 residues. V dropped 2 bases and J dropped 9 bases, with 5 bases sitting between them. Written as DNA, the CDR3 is TGTGCCAGCAGTTACCCAGGTGAGCAGTTCTTC. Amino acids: CASSYPGEQFF.

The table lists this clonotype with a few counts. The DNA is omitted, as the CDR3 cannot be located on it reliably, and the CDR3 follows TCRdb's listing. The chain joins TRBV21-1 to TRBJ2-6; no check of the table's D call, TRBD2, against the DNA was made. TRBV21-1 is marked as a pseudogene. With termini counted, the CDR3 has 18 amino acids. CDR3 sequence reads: CASSLAPSVGTGANVLTF.

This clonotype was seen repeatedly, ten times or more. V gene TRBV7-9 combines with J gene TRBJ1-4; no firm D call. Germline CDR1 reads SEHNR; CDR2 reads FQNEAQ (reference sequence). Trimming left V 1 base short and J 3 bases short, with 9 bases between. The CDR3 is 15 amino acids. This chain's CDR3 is CASSLGPQPNEKLFF. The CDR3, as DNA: TGTGCCAGCAGCTTAGGTCCACAGCCTAATGAAAAACTGTTTTTT.

As DNA, the CDR3 is TGTGCCAGCCCTGGGACAGGGACATACGAGCAGTACTTC. Its protein product is CASPGTGTYEQYF. The chain links TRBV6-1 to TRBJ2-7, with 9 bases lining up with TRBD1. Germline CDR1 MNHNS, CDR2 SASEGT. The CDR3 runs to 13 residues. V lost 8 bases and J lost 4; bases outside the gene matches: 6.

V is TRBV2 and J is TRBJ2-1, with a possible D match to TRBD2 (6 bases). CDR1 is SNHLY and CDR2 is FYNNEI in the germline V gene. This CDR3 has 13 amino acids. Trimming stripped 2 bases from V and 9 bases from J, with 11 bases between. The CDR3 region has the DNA TGTGCCAGCAGTGAATCTAGCGACGGTGAGCAGTTCTTC. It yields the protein CASSESSDGEQFF.

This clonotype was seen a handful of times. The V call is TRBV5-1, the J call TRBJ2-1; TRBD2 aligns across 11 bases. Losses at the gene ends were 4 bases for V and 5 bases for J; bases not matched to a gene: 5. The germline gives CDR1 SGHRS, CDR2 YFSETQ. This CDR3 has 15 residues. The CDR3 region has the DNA TGCGCCAGCAGCATAACTAGCGGGAGTGACAATGAGCAGTTCTTC. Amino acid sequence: CASSITSGSDNEQFF.

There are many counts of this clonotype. In nucleotides, the CDR3 is TGCGCCAGCAGCCCTCAGTTCAACACTGAAGCTTTCTTT. Its protein is CASSPQFNTEAFF. The chain employs TRBV5-1 and TRBJ1-1; no reliable D call. Germline CDR1 reads SGHRS; CDR2 reads YFSETQ. Trimming pared 4 bases from V and 2 bases from J, leaving 9 bases between. The length of the CDR3 is 13 residues.

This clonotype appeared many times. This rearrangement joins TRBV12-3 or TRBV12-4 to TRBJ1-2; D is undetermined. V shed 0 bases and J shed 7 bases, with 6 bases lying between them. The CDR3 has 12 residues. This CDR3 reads CASSLAGSGYTF. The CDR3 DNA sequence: TGTGCCAGCAGTTTAGCTGGATCTGGCTACACCTTC.

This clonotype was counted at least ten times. The CDR3 sequence is CASRIAGVDYNEQFF. The CDR3 nucleotides are TGTGCCAGCAGAATAGCGGGAGTTGACTACAATGAGCAGTTCTTC. This rearrangement joins TRBV6-5 to TRBJ2-1, with 9 nucleotides matching TRBD2. The CDR3 is 15 amino acids. The V gene's germline CDR1 is MNHEY and CDR2 SVGAGI. The J segment lost 3 bases and the V segment lost 6 bases, leaving 6 bases of the junction unmatched.

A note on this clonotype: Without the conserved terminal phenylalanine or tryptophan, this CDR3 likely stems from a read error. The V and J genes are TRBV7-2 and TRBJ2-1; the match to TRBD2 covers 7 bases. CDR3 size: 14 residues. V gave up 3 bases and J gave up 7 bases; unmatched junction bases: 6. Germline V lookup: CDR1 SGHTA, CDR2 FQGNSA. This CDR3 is CASSFGGSRNEQFL. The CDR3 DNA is TGTGCCAGCAGCTTTGGCGGGAGTCGTAATGAGCAGTTCTTA.

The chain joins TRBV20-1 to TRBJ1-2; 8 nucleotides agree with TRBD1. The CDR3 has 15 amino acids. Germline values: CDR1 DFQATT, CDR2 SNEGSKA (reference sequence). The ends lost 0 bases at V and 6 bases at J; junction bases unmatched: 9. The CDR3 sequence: CSARDVGQDEDGYTF. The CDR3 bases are TGCAGTGCTAGAGATGTGGGACAGGACGAGGATGGCTACACCTTC.